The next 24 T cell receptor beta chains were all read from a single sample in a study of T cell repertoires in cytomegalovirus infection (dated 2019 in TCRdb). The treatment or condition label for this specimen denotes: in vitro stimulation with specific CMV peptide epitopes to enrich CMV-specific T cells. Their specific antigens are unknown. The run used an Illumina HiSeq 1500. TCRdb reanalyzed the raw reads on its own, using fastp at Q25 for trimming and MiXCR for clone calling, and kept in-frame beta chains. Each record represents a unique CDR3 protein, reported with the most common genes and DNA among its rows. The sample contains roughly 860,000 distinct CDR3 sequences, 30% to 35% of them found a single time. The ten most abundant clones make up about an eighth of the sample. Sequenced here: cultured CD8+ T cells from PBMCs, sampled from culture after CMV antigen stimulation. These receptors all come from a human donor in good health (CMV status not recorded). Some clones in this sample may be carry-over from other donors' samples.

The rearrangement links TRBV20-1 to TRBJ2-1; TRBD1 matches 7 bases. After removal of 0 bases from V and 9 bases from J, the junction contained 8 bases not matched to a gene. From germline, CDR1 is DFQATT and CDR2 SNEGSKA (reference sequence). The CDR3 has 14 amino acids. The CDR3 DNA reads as TGCAGTGCTAGAGAAACAGGGACAGCTATTGAGCAGTTCTTC. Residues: CSARETGTAIEQFF.

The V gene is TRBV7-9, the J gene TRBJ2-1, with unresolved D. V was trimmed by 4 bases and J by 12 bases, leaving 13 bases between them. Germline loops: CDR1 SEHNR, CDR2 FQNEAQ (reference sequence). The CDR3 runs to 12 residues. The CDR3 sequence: CASSSNAFWQFF. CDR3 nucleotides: TGTGCCAGCAGCTCTAACGCCTTTTGGCAGTTCTTC.

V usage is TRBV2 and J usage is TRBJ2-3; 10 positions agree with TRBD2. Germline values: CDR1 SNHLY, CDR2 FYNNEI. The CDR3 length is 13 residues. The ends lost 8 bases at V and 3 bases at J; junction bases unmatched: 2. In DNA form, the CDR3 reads TGTGCCAGCGAGCGGGGGGGTACAGATACGCAGTATTTT. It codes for CASERGGTDTQYF.

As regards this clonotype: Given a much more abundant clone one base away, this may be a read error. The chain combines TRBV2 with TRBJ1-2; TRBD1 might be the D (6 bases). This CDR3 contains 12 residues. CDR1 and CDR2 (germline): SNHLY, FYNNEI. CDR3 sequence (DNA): TGTGCCAGCAGGGAAGGGGGCTATGGCTACACCTTC. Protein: CASREGGYGYTF. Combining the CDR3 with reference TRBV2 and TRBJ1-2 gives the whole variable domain EPEVTQTPSHQVTQMGQEVILRCVPISNHLYFYWYRQILGQKVEFLVSFYNNEISEKSEIFDDQFSVERPDGSNFTLKIRSTKLEDSAMYFCASREGGYGYTFGSGTRLTVV.

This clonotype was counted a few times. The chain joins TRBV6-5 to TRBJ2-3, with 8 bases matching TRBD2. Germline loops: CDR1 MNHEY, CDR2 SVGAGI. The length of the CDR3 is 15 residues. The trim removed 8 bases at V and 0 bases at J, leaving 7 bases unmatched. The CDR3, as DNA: TGTGCCAGCGGGTGGACTAGCAGTAGCACAGATACGCAGTATTTT. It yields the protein CASGWTSSSTDTQYF.

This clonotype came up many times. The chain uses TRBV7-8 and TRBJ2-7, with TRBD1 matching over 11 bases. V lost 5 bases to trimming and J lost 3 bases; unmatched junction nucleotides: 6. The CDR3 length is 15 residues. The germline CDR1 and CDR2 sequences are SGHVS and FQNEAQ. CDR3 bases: TGTGCCAGCAGCCAGGGGACAGGGGGTTACTACGAGCAGTACGTC. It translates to CASSQGTGGYYEQYV.

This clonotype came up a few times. The CDR3 sequence is CASSYSSGLNTEAFF. The CDR3 nucleotides read TGTGCCAGCAGTTACTCGAGTGGGTTGAACACTGAAGCTTTCTTT. The genes are TRBV6-5 and TRBJ1-1; the D is unclear. The V end was cut by 0 bases, the J end by 0 bases, with 8 bases between. This CDR3 is built from 15 residues. Looked up from germline, CDR1 is MNHEY and CDR2 is SVGAGI.

The CDR3 spells CASSLDQDRPKGTQYF. The CDR3, as DNA: TGTGCCAGCAGTTTAGACCAGGACAGGCCGAAAGGGACCCAGTACTTC. The chain recombines TRBV28 with TRBJ2-5; 7 bases agree with TRBD1. The CDR3 consists of 16 residues. After removal of 2 bases from V and 7 bases from J, the junction contained 13 bases not matched to a gene. CDR1 MDHEN and CDR2 SYDVKM come from the germline V gene.

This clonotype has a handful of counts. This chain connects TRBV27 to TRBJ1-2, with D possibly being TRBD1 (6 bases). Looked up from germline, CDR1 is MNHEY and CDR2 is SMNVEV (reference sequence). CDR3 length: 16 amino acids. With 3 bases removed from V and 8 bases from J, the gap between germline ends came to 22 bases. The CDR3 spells CASSFSLQGGRYGYTF. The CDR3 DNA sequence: TGTGCCAGCAGTTTTAGTTTACAGGGTGGTCGTTACGGCTACACCTTC.

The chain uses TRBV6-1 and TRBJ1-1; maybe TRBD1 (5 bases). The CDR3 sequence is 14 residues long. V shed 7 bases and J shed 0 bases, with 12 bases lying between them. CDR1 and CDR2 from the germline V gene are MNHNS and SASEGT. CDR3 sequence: CASIRDSLNTEAFF. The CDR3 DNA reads TGTGCCAGCATCCGCGACAGTTTGAACACTGAAGCTTTCTTT.

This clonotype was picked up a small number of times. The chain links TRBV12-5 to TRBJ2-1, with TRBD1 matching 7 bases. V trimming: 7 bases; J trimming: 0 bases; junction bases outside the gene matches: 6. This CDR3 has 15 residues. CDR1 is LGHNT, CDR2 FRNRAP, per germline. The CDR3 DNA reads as TGTGCTAGTGACCTGGACAGGCGCTCCTACAATGAGCAGTTCTTC. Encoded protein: CASDLDRRSYNEQFF. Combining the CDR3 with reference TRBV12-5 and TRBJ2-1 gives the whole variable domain DARVTQTPRHKVTEMGQEVTMRCQPILGHNTVFWYRQTMMQGLELLAYFRNRAPLDDSGMPKDRFSAEMPDATLATLKIQPSEPRDSAVYFCASDLDRRSYNEQFFGPGTRLTVL.

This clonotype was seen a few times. The CDR3 is CASSEGLPDSPLHF. The CDR3 nucleotides read TGTGCCAGCAGCGAGGGACTTCCAGATTCACCCCTCCACTTT. This chain links TRBV11-2 with TRBJ1-6; D perhaps matches TRBD1 (5 bases). The CDR3 loop spans 14 amino acids. V was clipped by 5 bases and J by 8 bases, with 13 bases between them. CDR1 and CDR2 (germline): SGHAT, FQNNGV.

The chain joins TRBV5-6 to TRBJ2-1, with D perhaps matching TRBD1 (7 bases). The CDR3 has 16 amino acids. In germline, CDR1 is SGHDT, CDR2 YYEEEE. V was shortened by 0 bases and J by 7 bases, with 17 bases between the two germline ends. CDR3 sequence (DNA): TGTGCCAGCAGCTTGGGGGGGCCAGGGGGGTGGAATGAGCAGTTCTTC. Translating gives CASSLGGPGGWNEQFF.

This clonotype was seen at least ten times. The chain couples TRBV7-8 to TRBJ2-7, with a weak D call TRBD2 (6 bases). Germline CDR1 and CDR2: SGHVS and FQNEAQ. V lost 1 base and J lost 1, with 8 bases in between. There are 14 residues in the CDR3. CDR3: CASSLDLASYEQYF. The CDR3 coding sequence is TGTGCCAGCAGCTTAGACCTAGCGTCCTACGAGCAGTACTTC.

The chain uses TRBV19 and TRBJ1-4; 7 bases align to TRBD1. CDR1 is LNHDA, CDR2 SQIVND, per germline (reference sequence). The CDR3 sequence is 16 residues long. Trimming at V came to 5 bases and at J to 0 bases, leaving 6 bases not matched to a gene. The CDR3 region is CASSLRDRPTNEKLFF. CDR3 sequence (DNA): TGTGCCAGTAGTCTGAGGGACAGACCAACTAATGAAAAACTGTTTTTT.

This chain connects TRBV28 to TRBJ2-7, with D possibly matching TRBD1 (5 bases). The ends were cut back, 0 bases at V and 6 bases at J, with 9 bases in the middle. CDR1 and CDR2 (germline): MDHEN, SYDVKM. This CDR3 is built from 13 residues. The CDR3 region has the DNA TGTGCCAGCAGTTTATGCAAGGGGTGCGAGCAGTACGTC. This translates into CASSLCKGCEQYV.

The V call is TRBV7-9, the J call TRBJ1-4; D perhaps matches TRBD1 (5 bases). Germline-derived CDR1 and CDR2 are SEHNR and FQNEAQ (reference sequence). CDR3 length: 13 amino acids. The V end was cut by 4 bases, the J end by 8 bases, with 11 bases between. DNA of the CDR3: TGTGCCAGCAGCTGGCACTGGGACGAAAAACTGTTTTTT. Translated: CASSWHWDEKLFF.

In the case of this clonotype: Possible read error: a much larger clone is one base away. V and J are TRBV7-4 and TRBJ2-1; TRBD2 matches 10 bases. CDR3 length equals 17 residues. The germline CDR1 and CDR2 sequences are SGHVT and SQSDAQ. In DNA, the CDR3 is TGTGCCAACAGCTTAAGTAGCGGGGGGTTACTCTACAATGAGCAGTTCTTC. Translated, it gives CANSLSSGGLLYNEQFF.

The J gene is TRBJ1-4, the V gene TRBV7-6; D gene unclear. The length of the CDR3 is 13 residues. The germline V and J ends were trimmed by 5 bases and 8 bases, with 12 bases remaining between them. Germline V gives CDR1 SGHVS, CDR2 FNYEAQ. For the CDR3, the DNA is TGTGCCAGCAGCCCGGACGGACCCGAAAAACTGTTTTTT. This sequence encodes CASSPDGPEKLFF.

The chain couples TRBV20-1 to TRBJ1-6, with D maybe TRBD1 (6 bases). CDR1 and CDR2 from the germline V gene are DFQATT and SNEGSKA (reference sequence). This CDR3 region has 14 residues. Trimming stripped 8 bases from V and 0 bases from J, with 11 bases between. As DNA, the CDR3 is TGCAGTTCAACAGGGAGCTCCTATAATTCACCCCTCCACTTT. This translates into CSSTGSSYNSPLHF.

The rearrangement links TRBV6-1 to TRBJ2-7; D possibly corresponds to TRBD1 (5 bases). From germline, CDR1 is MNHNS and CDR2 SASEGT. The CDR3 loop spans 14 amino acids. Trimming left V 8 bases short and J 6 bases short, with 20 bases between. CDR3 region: CASRWTRGKGEQYV. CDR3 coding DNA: TGTGCCAGCCGCTGGACAAGGGGCAAAGGCGAGCAGTACGTC.

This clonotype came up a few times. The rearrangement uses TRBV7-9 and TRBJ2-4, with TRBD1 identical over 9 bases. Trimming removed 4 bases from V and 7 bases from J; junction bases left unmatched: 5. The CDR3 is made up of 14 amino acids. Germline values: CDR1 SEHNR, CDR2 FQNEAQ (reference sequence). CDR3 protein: CASSSWDRDNIQYF. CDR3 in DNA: TGTGCCAGCAGCTCCTGGGACAGGGATAACATTCAGTACTTC.

The CDR3, as DNA: TGTGCCAGCAGCCCCAGCGGGGGACGATCCTACGAGCAGTACTTC. Protein sequence: CASSPSGGRSYEQYF. V gene TRBV12-3 or TRBV12-4 combines with J gene TRBJ2-7, with 8 bases lining up with TRBD2. CDR3 length: 15 residues. The junction had 8 bases not matched to a gene; V was cut back by 6 bases and J by 1 base.

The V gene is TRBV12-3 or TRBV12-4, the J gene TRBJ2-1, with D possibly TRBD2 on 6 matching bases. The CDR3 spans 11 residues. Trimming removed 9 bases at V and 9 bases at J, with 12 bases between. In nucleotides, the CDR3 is TGTGCCAGTTGCGGGGTAGGTGAGCAGTTCTTC. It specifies CASCGVGEQFF.